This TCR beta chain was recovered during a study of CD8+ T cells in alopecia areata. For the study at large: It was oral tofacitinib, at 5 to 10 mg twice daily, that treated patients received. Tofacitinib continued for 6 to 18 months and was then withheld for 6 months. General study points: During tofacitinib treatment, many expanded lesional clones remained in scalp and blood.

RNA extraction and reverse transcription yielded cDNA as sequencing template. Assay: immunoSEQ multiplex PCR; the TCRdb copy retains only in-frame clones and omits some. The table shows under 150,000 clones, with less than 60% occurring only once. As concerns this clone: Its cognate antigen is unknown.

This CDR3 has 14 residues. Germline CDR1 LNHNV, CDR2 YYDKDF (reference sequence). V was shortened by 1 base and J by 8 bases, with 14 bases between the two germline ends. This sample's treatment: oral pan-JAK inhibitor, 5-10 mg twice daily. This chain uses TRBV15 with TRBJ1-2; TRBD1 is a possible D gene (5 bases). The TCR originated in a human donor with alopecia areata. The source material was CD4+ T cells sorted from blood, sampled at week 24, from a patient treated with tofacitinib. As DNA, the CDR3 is TGTGCCACCAGCAGAGCAGGGAGGGGATGGGGCTACACCTTC. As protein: CATSRAGRGWGYTF.